Below are 4 T cell receptor beta chains sequenced from a single sample in a study of blood T cell repertoires in COVID-19. TCRdb's table, derived via immunoSEQ multiplex PCR, lists solely in-frame clones and lacks some. The sample yields approximately 63,000 clones, 88% seen once. Input material: peripheral blood. Receptors originate from a woman of 80 years or more with active COVID-19.

The chain employs TRBV11-2 and TRBJ1-1; TRBD1 is a possible D gene (6 bases). The germline CDR1 and CDR2 sequences are SGHAT and FQNNGV. The CDR3 covers 16 residues. Trimming stripped 2 bases from V and 6 bases from J, with 19 bases between. CDR3 region: CASSLSQGKLGAEAFF. CDR3 nucleotide sequence: TGTGCCAGCAGCTTATCTCAGGGGAAACTCGGGGCTGAAGCTTTCTTT.

CDR3 region: CASSSGTGDTEAFF. Written as DNA, the CDR3 is TGTGCCAGCAGTTCCGGGACAGGGGACACTGAAGCTTTCTTT. The rearrangement links TRBV7-9 to TRBJ1-1; 10 bases agree with TRBD1. The germline V gene encodes CDR1 SEHNR and CDR2 FQNEAQ (reference sequence). Trimming cost V 6 bases and J 3 bases; bases outside gene matches: 4. The CDR3 consists of 14 residues.

The V call is TRBV20-1, the J call TRBJ2-2; D unclear. CDR1 is DFQATT, CDR2 SNEGSKA, per germline (reference sequence). Trimming cost V 3 bases and J 8 bases, with 7 bases left between them. This CDR3 contains 11 residues. Written as DNA, the CDR3 is TGCAGTGCTAGTCGTTTGGGGGAGCTGTTTTTT. Translating gives CSASRLGELFF.

The chain couples TRBV11-2 to TRBJ2-7; no clear D. This CDR3 region has 12 residues. V was clipped by 0 bases and J by 10 bases, with 10 bases between them. Germline-derived CDR1 and CDR2 are SGHAT and FQNNGV. The CDR3, as DNA: TGTGCCAGCAGCTTAGATCGGAGTCCTCAGTACTTC. This codes for CASSLDRSPQYF.